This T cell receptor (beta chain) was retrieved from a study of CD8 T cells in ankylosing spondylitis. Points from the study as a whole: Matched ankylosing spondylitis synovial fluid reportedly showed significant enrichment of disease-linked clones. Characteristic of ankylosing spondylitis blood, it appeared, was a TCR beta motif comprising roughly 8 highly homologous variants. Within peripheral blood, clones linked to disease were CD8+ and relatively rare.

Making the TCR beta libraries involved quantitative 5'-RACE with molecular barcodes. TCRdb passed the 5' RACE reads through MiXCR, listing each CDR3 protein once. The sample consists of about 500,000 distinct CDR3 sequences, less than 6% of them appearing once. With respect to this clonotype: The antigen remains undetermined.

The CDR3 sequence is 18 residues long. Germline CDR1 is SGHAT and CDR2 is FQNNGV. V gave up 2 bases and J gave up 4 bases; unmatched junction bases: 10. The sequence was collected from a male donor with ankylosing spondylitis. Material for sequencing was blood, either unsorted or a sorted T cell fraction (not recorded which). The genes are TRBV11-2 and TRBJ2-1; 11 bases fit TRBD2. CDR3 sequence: CASSLWGAGTSGYNEQFF. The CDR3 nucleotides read TGTGCCAGCAGCTTATGGGGGGCGGGGACTAGCGGTTACAATGAGCAGTTCTTC. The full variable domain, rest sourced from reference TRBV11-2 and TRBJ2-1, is EAGVAQSPRYKIIEKRQSVAFWCNPISGHATLYWYQQILGQGPKLLIQFQNNGVVDDSQLPKDRFSAERLKGVDSTLKIQPAKLEDSAVYLCASSLWGAGTSGYNEQFFGPGTRLTVL.